This T cell receptor (beta chain) was identified in a study of chemoradiotherapy in HPV16-positive cancers. Study as a whole: Candidate HPV-specific T-cell clones and common TCR motifs came from functional assays in two HPV16-positive patients. Study observations and caveats: Only a couple of HPV16-positive patients supplied the functional HPV-specificity definition. HPV-responsive T-cell expansion during chemoradiotherapy was linked to improved recurrence-free survival in HPV16-positive patients. Non-HPV-specific T cells did not expand in tumors during treatment, whereas candidate HPV-specific clones and E7-related motifs did.

Sequenced by immunoSEQ multiplex PCR; TCRdb stores in-frame clones only, minus some. The sample has 20,000 or so clones, around nine tenths seen once. Turning to this clone: Its target is not known.

The V gene lost 7 bases and the J gene lost 5 bases, with 14 bases spanning the gap. This CDR3 spans 13 amino acids. Germline V gives CDR1 SNHLY, CDR2 FYNNEI. The TCR was taken from a human donor with HPV-associated anogenital cancer. The chain joins TRBV2 to TRBJ2-5; no reliable D call. Sample: blood, taken from a patient who underwent chemoradiotherapy. Here the CDR3 DNA reads TGTGCCAGCACAAGCCCGTCCGGGGAGACCCAGTACTTC. Protein: CASTSPSGETQYF.